These 20 T cell receptor beta chains were sequenced from one sample in a study of T cell repertoires in cytomegalovirus infection. TCRdb fed the reads into MiXCR, producing one record per CDR3 protein. In the table there are about 180,000 distinct CDR3 sequences, approximately 15% of which are singletons. Source material: PBMCs. These receptors all come from a human donor in good health (CMV status not recorded). Some clones in this sample may be carry-over from other donors' samples.

This clonotype was detected many times. The chain links TRBV7-2 to TRBJ2-1; D call uncertain. The CDR3 is made up of 13 amino acids. Germline assignment: CDR1 SGHTA and CDR2 FQGNSA. V lost 5 bases and J lost 7, with 12 bases in between. The CDR3 DNA follows: TGTGCCAGCAGCCCGAGGCGGAAAAATGAGCAGTTCTTC. It codes for CASSPRRKNEQFF.

This clonotype has a count of ten or more. V and J are TRBV7-2 and TRBJ2-1; 7 nucleotides agree with TRBD1. In germline, CDR1 is SGHTA, CDR2 FQGNSA. This CDR3 is built from 15 residues. The V and J ends lost 2 bases and 2 bases, in that order; junction bases with no gene match: 3. The CDR3 reads CASSLRGQAYNEQFF. The CDR3 DNA reads as TGTGCCAGCAGCTTAAGAGGACAGGCCTACAATGAGCAGTTCTTC.

The chain combines TRBV2 with TRBJ1-1, with D uncertain. The CDR3 length is 13 residues. V dropped 4 bases and J dropped 4 bases, with 10 bases sitting between them. CDR1 and CDR2 from the germline V gene are SNHLY and FYNNEI. CDR3 sequence reads: CASSGQELTEAFF. CDR3 nucleotide sequence: TGTGCCAGCAGTGGGCAGGAGCTCACTGAAGCTTTCTTT. The full variable domain, completed using reference TRBV2 and TRBJ1-1, is EPEVTQTPSHQVTQMGQEVILRCVPISNHLYFYWYRQILGQKVEFLVSFYNNEISEKSEIFDDQFSVERPDGSNFTLKIRSTKLEDSAMYFCASSGQELTEAFFGQGTRLTVV.

There are many counts of this clonotype. The V and J genes are TRBV7-2 and TRBJ1-5; no firm D call. V was trimmed by 1 base and J by 7 bases, leaving 8 bases between them. The CDR3 covers 13 residues. CDR1 and CDR2 from the germline V gene are SGHTA and FQGNSA. The CDR3, as DNA: TGTGCCAGCAGCTTAGAGAGTGGACAGCCCCAGCATTTT. As protein: CASSLESGQPQHF.

This clonotype was seen a few times. The J gene is TRBJ2-5, the V gene TRBV10-3; D possibly matches TRBD1 or TRBD2 (5 bases each). Trimming cost V 6 bases and J 0 bases, with 8 bases left between them. The CDR3 is 13 amino acids. Germline CDR1 ENHRY, CDR2 SYGVKD. The CDR3 region has the DNA TGTGCCATCAGGGGACCAAACCAAGAGACCCAGTACTTC. Translation: CAIRGPNQETQYF.

This clonotype turned up a few times. This rearrangement joins TRBV11-2 to TRBJ2-1; perhaps TRBD2 as D (5 bases). The V end lost 4 bases, the J end lost 7 bases, and 26 bases lay between the germline ends. Germline loops: CDR1 SGHAT, CDR2 FQNNGV. The CDR3 loop spans 18 amino acids. CDR3 protein: CASSSHPSGNSLKNEQFF. The CDR3 nucleotides are TGTGCCAGCAGCTCACATCCCAGCGGAAACTCTCTAAAGAATGAGCAGTTCTTC.

The chain joins TRBV6-6 to TRBJ1-2, with TRBD1 matching over 7 bases. This CDR3 is 15 amino acids long. Germline CDR1 and CDR2: MNHNY and SVGAGI (reference sequence). J was trimmed by 5 bases and V by 5 bases; bases with no gene match: 11. The CDR3 bases are TGTGCCAGCAGTCCTCAGGCAACAGGGGCTTATGGCTACACCTTC. Translation gives CASSPQATGAYGYTF.

The rearrangement joins TRBV29-1 to TRBJ2-1, with TRBD2 matching over 8 bases. Losses at the gene ends were 5 bases for V and 9 bases for J; bases not matched to a gene: 21. The CDR3 sequence is 17 residues long. CDR1 is SQVTM and CDR2 is ANQGSEA in the germline V gene. The CDR3 nucleotides are TGCAGCGTTATCCCCAGCGGGAGAACCTGGGGGAGTACTGAGCAGTTCTTC. It specifies CSVIPSGRTWGSTEQFF.

The sample holds one count of this clonotype. This sequence joins TRBV7-4 and TRBJ2-7; 7 bases agree with TRBD1. The CDR3 is 14 residues long. The V gene's germline CDR1 is SGHVT and CDR2 SQSDAQ. The J segment lost 2 bases and the V segment lost 5 bases, leaving 6 bases of the junction unmatched. As DNA, the CDR3 is TGTGCCAGCAGCCCAGTACAGGGGCCCTACGAGCAGTACTTC. It is translated as CASSPVQGPYEQYF.

The V gene is TRBV5-1, the J gene TRBJ1-2; 9 positions match TRBD1. With 4 bases clipped from V and 3 bases from J, the junction kept 4 bases outside the gene matches. The CDR3 has 14 residues. Germline CDR1 and CDR2: SGHRS and YFSETQ. The CDR3 bases are TGCGCCAGCAGCCGTTGGACAGGGGACTATGGCTACACCTTC. The encoded protein is CASSRWTGDYGYTF.

The chain uses TRBV7-9 and TRBJ2-2, with D uncertain. Per the germline V gene, CDR1 is SEHNR and CDR2 is FQNEAQ (reference sequence). V was shortened by 4 bases and J by 0 bases, with 9 bases between the two germline ends. CDR3 length equals 15 residues. The CDR3 loop is CASSSSNANTGELFF. The CDR3 region has the DNA TGTGCCAGCAGCTCGAGCAACGCGAACACCGGGGAGCTGTTTTTT.

This chain joins TRBV30 and TRBJ2-3; TRBD2 might be the D (5 bases). CDR1 is GTSNPN, CDR2 SVGIG, per germline (reference sequence). The V gene lost 3 bases and the J gene lost 2 bases, with 6 bases spanning the gap. The CDR3 is 12 amino acids. CDR3 in amino acids: CAWSRDTDTQYF. DNA of the CDR3: TGTGCCTGGAGCCGGGACACAGATACGCAGTATTTT.

This clonotype came up many times. The chain couples TRBV7-9 to TRBJ2-7, with 11 bases that match TRBD2. This CDR3 is built from 16 residues. CDR1 is SEHNR, CDR2 FQNEAQ, per germline (reference sequence). Germline trimming cut 6 bases from V and 4 bases from J; bases unmatched to any gene: 11. Written as DNA, the CDR3 is TGTGCCAGCAGACGGGGTAGCGGGAGGGCTGGGTACGAGCAGTACTTC. Protein sequence: CASRRGSGRAGYEQYF.

CDR3 nucleotides: TGCAGTGCTAGAGATATTGGGCAGGGGTCCTACGAGCAGTACTTC. The encoded protein is CSARDIGQGSYEQYF. The chain uses TRBV20-1 and TRBJ2-7, with D maybe TRBD1 (6 bases). The V end was cut by 0 bases, the J end by 1 base, with 13 bases between. The CDR3 has 15 residues. Germline-derived CDR1 and CDR2 are DFQATT and SNEGSKA (reference sequence).

In this sample, this clonotype turned up many times. V is TRBV7-9 and J is TRBJ1-2; D is undetermined. Germline V lookup: CDR1 SEHNR, CDR2 FQNEAQ (reference sequence). Trimming removed 6 bases from V and 6 bases from J, with 14 bases in between. The CDR3 sequence is 13 residues long. The CDR3 loop reads CASREVGIDGYTF. The DNA for the CDR3 is TGTGCCAGCAGGGAGGTTGGGATCGATGGCTACACCTTC.

V gene TRBV28 combines with J gene TRBJ2-1; TRBD1 might be the D (6 bases). The CDR3 contains 14 residues. Per the germline V gene, CDR1 is MDHEN and CDR2 is SYDVKM. V was pared by 8 bases and J by 7 bases, with 18 bases between. CDR3 nucleotides: TGTGCCAGCCTCTTCCAGGGGCCCCTAAATGAGCAGTTCTTC. Amino acid sequence: CASLFQGPLNEQFF. Drawing the rest from reference TRBV28 and TRBJ2-1, the complete variable domain is DVKVTQSSRYLVKRTGEKVFLECVQDMDHENMFWYRQDPGLGLRLIYFSYDVKMKEKGDIPEGYSVSREKKERFSLILESASTNQTSMYLCASLFQGPLNEQFFGPGTRLTVL.

This clonotype was detected only once. V gene TRBV28 combines with J gene TRBJ1-6; D unclear. V lost 6 bases, J lost 5 bases, and 11 bases lay in between. This CDR3 is 14 amino acids long. Germline V gene sequence: CDR1 MDHEN, CDR2 SYDVKM. The CDR3 bases are TGTGCCAGCAGGAGACCGGGGAATAATTCACCCCTCCACTTT. Encoded protein: CASRRPGNNSPLHF.

In this sample, this clonotype turned up many times. The CDR3 spells CASSLTGGLNTEAFF. DNA for the CDR3: TGTGCCAGCAGCTTAACCGGGGGGTTGAACACTGAAGCTTTCTTT. The rearrangement joins TRBV7-3 to TRBJ1-1, with D tentatively TRBD1 (5 bases). Germline V gene sequence: CDR1 SGHTA, CDR2 FQGTGA. V lost 0 bases, J lost 0 bases, and 8 bases lay in between. The CDR3 has 15 amino acids.

The CDR3 here is CASSFGRPIYNEQFF. DNA for the CDR3: TGTGCCAGCAGTTTTGGACGGCCCATATACAATGAGCAGTTCTTC. The V and J genes are TRBV28 and TRBJ2-1; D is unclear. Germline loops: CDR1 MDHEN, CDR2 SYDVKM. The CDR3 covers 15 residues. Trimming took 3 bases from V and 4 from J, leaving 13 bases between them.

With respect to this clonotype: A read error is likely here: a far larger clone is one base away. The chain recombines TRBV2 with TRBJ1-1; the D is unclear. Deletions cut 5 bases from V and 4 bases from J, with 11 bases between. The CDR3 has 13 amino acids. CDR1 SNHLY and CDR2 FYNNEI come from the germline V gene. CDR3 loop: CASSLSLITEAFF. The CDR3 region has the DNA TGTGCCAGCAGTCTTTCCCTGATCACTGAAGCTTTCTTT.